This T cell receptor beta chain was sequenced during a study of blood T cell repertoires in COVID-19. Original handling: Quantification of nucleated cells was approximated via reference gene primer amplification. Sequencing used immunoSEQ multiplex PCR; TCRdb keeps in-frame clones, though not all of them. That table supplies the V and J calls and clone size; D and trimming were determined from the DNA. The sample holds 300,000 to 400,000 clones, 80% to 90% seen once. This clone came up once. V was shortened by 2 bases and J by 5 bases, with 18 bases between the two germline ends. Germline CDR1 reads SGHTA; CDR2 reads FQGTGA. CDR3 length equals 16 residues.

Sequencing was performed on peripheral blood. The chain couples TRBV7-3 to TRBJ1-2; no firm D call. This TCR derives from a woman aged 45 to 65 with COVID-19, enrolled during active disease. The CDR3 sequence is CASSLSPSITGYGYTF. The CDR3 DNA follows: TGTGCCAGCAGCTTATCGCCATCAATCACGGGTTATGGCTACACCTTC.